There are a few counts of the clone carrying this TCR beta chain. Its antigen is not known. Sequence data for DNA of cultured CD4+ T cells were generated by the Oncomine TCR Beta short-read assay. TCRdb recomputed calls from the PCR reads with MiXCR, one row per CDR3 protein. Among about 18,000 distinct CDR3 sequences listed, roughly 45% were seen once. Treatment given: approximately nine-day PBMC culture with coronavirus spike peptide pools or control peptides (ViraFEST assay). V was trimmed by 5 bases and J by 1 base, leaving 11 bases between them. The CDR3 runs to 14 residues. Germline CDR1 is SEHNR and CDR2 is FQNEAQ (reference sequence). This sample was included in a study of vaccination and CD4 T cells after COVID-19.

Sequencing used CD4+ T cells from blood, cultured in vitro, obtained before SARS-CoV-2 vaccination. The clonotype was recovered from a human donor who received a COVID-19 vaccine. The chain uses TRBV7-9 and TRBJ1-1; D perhaps matches TRBD1 (6 bases). CDR3 nucleotides: TGTGCCAGCAGCCCGCAACAGGGGAACACTGAAGCTTTCTTT. This translates into CASSPQQGNTEAFF. Full variable domain (remainder filled in from reference TRBV7-9 and TRBJ1-1): DTGVSQNPRHKITKRGQNVTFRCDPISEHNRLYWYRQTLGQGPEFLTYFQNEAQLEKSRLLSDRFSAERPKGSFSTLEIQRTEQGDSAMYLCASSPQQGNTEAFFGQGTRLTVV.